This T cell receptor beta chain was found in a study of neoadjuvant anti-PD-1 for oral cavity cancer. For the study at large: Before surgery, most patients got three to four biweekly 3 mg/kg nivolumab doses. Non-progressing patients received a fourth nivolumab dose near day 43, then surgery on days 50-56. Study-wide results and limits: Each response group had just a few patients in TCR analyses.

Worth noting for this clone: Its antigen remains unknown.

Blood libraries mostly used roughly 500 ng genomic DNA, six replicates each. Sequenced by immunoSEQ multiplex PCR; TCRdb stores in-frame clones only, minus some. The table includes about 72,000 clones, approximately 82% detected once. This CDR3 region has 13 residues. Germline-derived CDR1 and CDR2 are MNHEY and SVGAGI. V lost 6 bases and J 2 bases, leaving 11 bases between the germline ends. The chain combines TRBV6-5 with TRBJ2-7; D gene ambiguous. Sequenced material: PBMCs, taken before nivolumab (anti-PD-1) treatment. This sequence originates from a person between 40 and 79 years old with oral cavity squamous cell carcinoma. The CDR3 sequence is CASRDGSAYEQYF. The CDR3 nucleotides are TGTGCCAGCAGGGACGGATCTGCCTACGAGCAGTACTTC.